The present TCR beta chain was sequenced within a study of cytomegalovirus exposure and HLA in healthy donors. Across the whole study: The platform used for the roughly 110 validation repertoires matched that of the approximately 670 first-cohort repertoires, a later analysis reported. Study-wide findings and caveats: Among TCR sequences, most were rare, though some public TCRs appeared in many donors. Cytomegalovirus-associated status was assigned to about 160 TCR beta chains. First-cohort TCR clusters were later found to tend to co-occur in the roughly 110 validation repertoires.

Note on this clone: Its antigen remains unidentified.

CDR3 length: 14 residues. In germline, CDR1 is MNHEY, CDR2 SMNVEV (reference sequence). Trimming took 3 bases from V and 1 from J, leaving 9 bases between them. Sequencing used immunoSEQ multiplex PCR; TCRdb keeps in-frame clones, though not all of them. This table holds more than 120,000 clones, about 88% found once. The receptor's source is a man between 18 and 35 years old in good health and CMV-seropositive. The chain has TRBV27 and TRBJ1-1; perhaps TRBD1 as D (6 bases). Sample: PBMCs. The chain's CDR3 is CASSLQGRNTEAFF. In DNA, the CDR3 is TGTGCCAGCAGTTTGCAGGGGCGGAACACTGAAGCTTTCTTT.